The rows below give T cell receptor beta chains drawn from one sample of a study of TIL therapy for anti-PD-1-resistant metastatic lung cancer. Repertoires were generated with immunoSEQ multiplex PCR, while TCRdb's copy carries only in-frame clones and drops some. Among 50,000 to 70,000 clones listed, 69% were seen once. The sample in question was blood, obtained at baseline. The receptor source for this set is a person aged 30 to 80 with non-small cell lung cancer. Both conserved end residues are part of each CDR3. The D gene is left open where the match is weak. Rows give clone size only sometimes, using once, few, many, or a class for an expanded clone.

clone size	J gene	CDR3 length	V gene	D gene	CDR3 DNA	CDR3 protein
NA	TRBJ2-7	15	TRBV6-5	NA	TGTGCCAGCAGTTACTCCCCAACAGCCCTCTACGAGCAGTACTTC	CASSYSPTALYEQYF
once	TRBJ2-1	13	TRBV14	NA	TGTGCCAGCAGCTCCTCATTCCGGGATGAGCAGTTCTTC	CASSSSFRDEQFF
NA	TRBJ1-2	12	TRBV5-1	NA	TGCGCCAGCGGCGAGCCCCTAGGGGGCTACACCTTC	CASGEPLGGYTF
NA	TRBJ2-1	15	TRBV29-1	NA	TGCAGCGTTGACCCCCCCCGCGCTCAAGGTGATGAGCAGTTCTTC	CSVDPPRAQGDEQFF
medium-sized	TRBJ1-2	12	TRBV28	NA	TGTGCCAGCAGTTTGCGTTTATACGGCTACACCTTC	CASSLRLYGYTF
few	TRBJ2-5	12	TRBV7-6	NA	TGTGCCAGCAGCTTCGGCTCTGAGACCCAGTACTTC	CASSFGSETQYF
few	TRBJ2-3	17	TRBV5-6	NA	TGTGCCAGCAGCATACTTCGCATAGAGACTAGCACAGATACGCAGTATTTT	CASSILRIETSTDTQYF
NA	TRBJ2-3	13	TRBV28	NA	TGTGCCAGCAATACCGCAGGGACAGATACGCAGTATTTT	CASNTAGTDTQYF
once	TRBJ1-4	15	TRBV27	NA	TGTGCCAGCAGTAGTTACGGCGCAACTAATGAAAAACTGTTTTTT	CASSSYGATNEKLFF
few	TRBJ1-2	15	TRBV4-1	NA	TGCGCCAGCAGCCGAGACAGATCATCTAACTATGGCTACACCTTC	CASSRDRSSNYGYTF
NA	TRBJ1-4	11	TRBV6-6	NA	TGTGCCAGCAGTTACCTTGAAAAACTGTTTTTT	CASSYLEKLFF
NA	TRBJ1-5	15	TRBV4-1	NA	TGCGCCAGCAGCCAAGATTGGGGGTATGACCAGCCCCAGCATTTT	CASSQDWGYDQPQHF
NA	TRBJ2-5	16	TRBV12-5	TRBD1	TGTGCTAGTGGTTTGGGAGGGACAGGGGGCGGTGAGACCCAGTACTTC	CASGLGGTGGGETQYF
NA	TRBJ2-2	14	TRBV5-1	NA	TGCGCCAGCAGCTCTACTTTAACGGGCGGGGAGCTGTTTTTT	CASSSTLTGGELFF
NA	TRBJ2-5	11	TRBV11-2	NA	TGTGCCAGCAGCTTGGGGGAGACCCAGTACTTC	CASSLGETQYF
NA	TRBJ2-1	15	TRBV7-2	NA	TGTGCCAGCCGCGAGCTCCCGGAGGGCTACAATGAGCAGTTCTTC	CASRELPEGYNEQFF
few	TRBJ1-1	14	TRBV19	NA	TGTGCCAGTAGTATAGGTCAGGGTTACACTGAAGCTTTCTTT	CASSIGQGYTEAFF
NA	TRBJ1-2	14	TRBV7-3	TRBD1	TGTGCCAGCAGCCCCACAGGGGAAGGCTATGGCTACACCTTC	CASSPTGEGYGYTF
once	TRBJ2-1	15	TRBV6-1	NA	TGTGCCAGCAGTGAATGGGCTAGCTCCTACAATGAGCAGTTCTTC	CASSEWASSYNEQFF
NA	TRBJ2-5	18	TRBV5-1	TRBD2	TGCGCCAGCAGCTTGGAAGCGTCTAGCGGGGGGGCCGGTGAGACCCAGTACTTC	CASSLEASSGGAGETQYF
NA	TRBJ1-2	13	TRBV19	NA	TGTGCCAGTAGTATACAGGGTAACTATGGCTACACCTTC	CASSIQGNYGYTF
NA	TRBJ2-7	15	TRBV5-1	NA	TGCGCCAGCAGCTTGGCCGTCTCGGCAGCCTACGAGCAGTACTTC	CASSLAVSAAYEQYF
NA	TRBJ2-3	12	TRBV25-1	NA	TGTGCCAGCAAAGGTAGCACAGATACGCAGTATTTT	CASKGSTDTQYF
NA	TRBJ2-2	14	TRBV19	NA	TGTGCCAGTATAAGGACAGTGGGAACCGGGGAGCTGTTTTTT	CASIRTVGTGELFF
NA	TRBJ1-6	15	TRBV5-4	NA	TGTGCCAGCAGCTTGGAACCCGGACAGAATTCACCCCTCCACTTT	CASSLEPGQNSPLHF
NA	TRBJ2-3	15	TRBV6-5	NA	TGTGCCAGCAGTTATGGGGGGATTAGCACAGATACGCAGTATTTT	CASSYGGISTDTQYF
NA	TRBJ1-2	14	TRBV7-2	NA	TGTGCCAGCAGCGTGACAGGCTATGGGGGTGGCTACACCTTC	CASSVTGYGGGYTF
few	TRBJ1-1	13	TRBV19	NA	TGTGCCAGTAGTGAACAGAGGGGAACTGAAGCTTTCTTT	CASSEQRGTEAFF
NA	TRBJ1-2	17	TRBV7-6	TRBD1	TGTGCCAGCAGCTTAGCGGGGGGGACAGGGAAAGGATATGGCTACACCTTC	CASSLAGGTGKGYGYTF
NA	TRBJ2-2	15	TRBV7-8	NA	TGTGCCAGCAGCCTCAGGGATGAACCGACCGGGGAGCTGTTTTTT	CASSLRDEPTGELFF
NA	TRBJ1-1	15	TRBV6-6	NA	TGTGCCAGCAGTTACTCTGGGACGGGGAACACTGAAGCTTTCTTT	CASSYSGTGNTEAFF
NA	TRBJ1-5	15	TRBV5-8	TRBD1	TGTGCCAGCAGCTTGGGACAGGGGCGTAGTCAGCCCCAGCATTTT	CASSLGQGRSQPQHF
few	TRBJ1-6	15	TRBV7-9	NA	TGTGCCAGCAGCGCCCGGACAGCCTATAATTCACCCCTCCACTTT	CASSARTAYNSPLHF
NA	TRBJ1-1	14	TRBV7-9	NA	TGTGCCAGCAGACCACGGGGAGATCGCACTGAAGCTTTCTTT	CASRPRGDRTEAFF
NA	TRBJ2-1	16	TRBV11-2	NA	TGTGCCAGCAGCCCACTACGGGGCAGATCCTACAATGAGCAGTTCTTC	CASSPLRGRSYNEQFF
NA	TRBJ2-5	18	TRBV14	TRBD2	TGTGCCAGCAGCCAAGATCGGGGCGGTAGCGGGTACCAAGAGACCCAGTACTTC	CASSQDRGGSGYQETQYF
once	TRBJ2-4	14	TRBV7-9	NA	TGTGCCAGCAGCGTAGGGTTAGACAAAAACATTCAGTACTTC	CASSVGLDKNIQYF
few	TRBJ1-1	15	TRBV5-6	TRBD1	TGTGCCAGCAGCGGAAGGACAGGGAGGTCCACTGAAGCTTTCTTT	CASSGRTGRSTEAFF
NA	TRBJ2-5	13	TRBV29-1	TRBD1	TGCAGCGTAGGACAGGGAATTGGGGAGACCCAGTACTTC	CSVGQGIGETQYF
NA	TRBJ2-1	15	TRBV4-2	TRBD2	TGTGCCAGCAGCCAAGGAACTAGCGGGGCAGGTGAGCAGTTCTTC	CASSQGTSGAGEQFF
NA	TRBJ1-4	16	TRBV5-6	TRBD1	TGTGCCAGCAGCCCTGGTGGGGGACAGTATCTCGGAAAACTGTTTTTT	CASSPGGGQYLGKLFF
once	TRBJ1-5	18	TRBV5-1	TRBD1	TGCGCCAGCAGCCCCGGCGACCCCAACAGGGGGCGAAGTCAGCCCCAGCATTTT	CASSPGDPNRGRSQPQHF
few	TRBJ1-1	11	TRBV20-1	NA	TGCAGTGCCGGCATGAACACTGAAGCTTTCTTT	CSAGMNTEAFF
NA	TRBJ2-7	14	TRBV5-5	NA	TGTGCCAGCAGCCCGGTAGGGGAATCCTACGAGCAGTACTTC	CASSPVGESYEQYF
few	TRBJ1-1	14	TRBV7-9	NA	TGTGCCAGCAGTCAGGGTGGTGCGAACACTGAAGCTTTCTTT	CASSQGGANTEAFF
NA	TRBJ1-2	14	TRBV6-1	NA	TGTGCCAGCACCCAAATCGTATCAGGGTATGGCTACACCTTC	CASTQIVSGYGYTF